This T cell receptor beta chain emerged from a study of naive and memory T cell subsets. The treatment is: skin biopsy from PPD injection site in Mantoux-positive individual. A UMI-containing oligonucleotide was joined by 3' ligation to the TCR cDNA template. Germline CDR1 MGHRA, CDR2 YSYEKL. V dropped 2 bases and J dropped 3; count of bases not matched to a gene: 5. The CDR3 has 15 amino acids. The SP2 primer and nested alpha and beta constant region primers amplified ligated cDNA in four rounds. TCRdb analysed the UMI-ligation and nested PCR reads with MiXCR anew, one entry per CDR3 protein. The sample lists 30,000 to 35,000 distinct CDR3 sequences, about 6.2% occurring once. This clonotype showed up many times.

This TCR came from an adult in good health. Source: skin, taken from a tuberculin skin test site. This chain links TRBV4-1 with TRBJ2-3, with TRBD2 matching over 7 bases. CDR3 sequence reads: CASSQYGGSTDTQYF. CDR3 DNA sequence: TGCGCCAGCAGCCAATACGGGGGGTCTACAGATACGCAGTATTTT.